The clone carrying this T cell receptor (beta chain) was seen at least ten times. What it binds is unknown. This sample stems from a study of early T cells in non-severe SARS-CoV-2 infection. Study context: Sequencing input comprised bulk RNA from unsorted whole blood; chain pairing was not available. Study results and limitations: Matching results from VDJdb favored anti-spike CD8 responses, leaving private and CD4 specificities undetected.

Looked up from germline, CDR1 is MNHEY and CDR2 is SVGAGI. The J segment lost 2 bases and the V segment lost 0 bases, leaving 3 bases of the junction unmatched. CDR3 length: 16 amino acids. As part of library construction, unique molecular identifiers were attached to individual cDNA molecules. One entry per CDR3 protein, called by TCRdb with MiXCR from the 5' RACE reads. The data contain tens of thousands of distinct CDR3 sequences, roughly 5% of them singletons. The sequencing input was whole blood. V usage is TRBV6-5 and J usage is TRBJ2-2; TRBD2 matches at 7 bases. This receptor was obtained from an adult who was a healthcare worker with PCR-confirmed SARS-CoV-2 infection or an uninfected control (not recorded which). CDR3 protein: CASSYSTGGNTGELFF. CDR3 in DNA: TGTGCCAGCAGTTACTCGACGGGAGGAAACACCGGGGAGCTGTTTTTT.